This T cell receptor beta chain was profiled in a study of shared clonotypes between healthy human individuals. Study-level results: Non-shared clonotypes were found to have lower generation probabilities than the clonotypes that were shared by all four of the sorted-subset donors. Researchers found naive subsets generally carried larger estimated richness than memory subsets. In a few donors, roughly 5.2% of naive CD4 clonotypes appeared in common.

The run depth of the assay was deep. The repertoire was sequenced with immunoSEQ multiplex PCR; TCRdb's copy has only in-frame clones and lacks some. The sample lists approximately 88,000 clones; approximately 63% were seen once. This clone has just a few counts. Its target is not known. The sequence was obtained from a young man in good health. Source material: memory CD8+ T cells sorted from blood. Subset specified: CD45RO+ cells pooled with CCR7-negative TemRA cells.

In DNA, the CDR3 is TGTGCCAGCGGGAGGCCATACGAGCAGTACTTC. Protein: CASGRPYEQYF. V usage is TRBV6-5 and J usage is TRBJ2-7, with D possibly matching TRBD2 (6 bases). The CDR3 extends over 11 amino acids. Between the trimmed V and J ends, which lost 8 bases and 4 bases, there was a span of 9 bases. Germline assignment: CDR1 MNHEY and CDR2 SVGAGI.